The clone carrying this T cell receptor beta chain came up many times. V dropped 4 bases and J dropped 0 bases, with 10 bases sitting between them. This CDR3 is 16 amino acids long. CDR1 and CDR2 (germline): MNHEY, SMNVEV (reference sequence). This entry is derived from a study of Graves' ophthalmopathy and Graves' hyperthyroidism. For repertoire sequencing, the TCR beta CDR3 regions were amplified from RNA transcripts. An opening RT-PCR round employed HTBI primers and preceded a second-round multiplex PCR. TCRdb recomputed calls from the multiplex PCR reads with MiXCR, one row per CDR3 protein. The table shows approximately 480,000 distinct CDR3 sequences, with under 15% occurring only once.

Sequenced sample: blood. The sequence came from a woman in her twenties or thirties with Graves' ophthalmopathy. The chain combines TRBV27 with TRBJ2-6; weak D call: TRBD1 (5 bases). CDR3 in amino acids: CASSSTGPSGANVLTF. For the CDR3, the DNA is TGTGCCAGCAGTTCCACAGGTCCCTCTGGGGCCAACGTCCTGACTTTC. Drawing the rest from reference TRBV27 and TRBJ2-6, the complete variable domain is EAQVTQNPRYLITVTGKKLTVTCSQNMNHEYMSWYRQDPGLGLRQIYYSMNVEVTDKGDVPEGYKVSRKEKRNFPLILESPSPNQTSLYFCASSSTGPSGANVLTFGAGSRLTVL.